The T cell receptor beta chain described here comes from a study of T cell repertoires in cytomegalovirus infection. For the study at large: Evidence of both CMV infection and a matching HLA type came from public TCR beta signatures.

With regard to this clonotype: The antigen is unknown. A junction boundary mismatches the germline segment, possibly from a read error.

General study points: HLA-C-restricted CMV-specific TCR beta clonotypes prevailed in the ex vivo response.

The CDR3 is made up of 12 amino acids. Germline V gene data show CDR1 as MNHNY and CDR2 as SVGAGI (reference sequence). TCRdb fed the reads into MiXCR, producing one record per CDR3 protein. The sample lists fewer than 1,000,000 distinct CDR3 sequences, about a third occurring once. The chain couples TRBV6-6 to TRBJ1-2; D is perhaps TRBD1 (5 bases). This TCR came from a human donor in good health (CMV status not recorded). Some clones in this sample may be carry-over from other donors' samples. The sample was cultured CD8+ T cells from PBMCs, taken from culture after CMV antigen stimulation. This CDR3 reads CVSSTRDPGYTF. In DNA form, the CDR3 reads TGTGTCAGCAGTACCCGGGACCCAGGCTACACCTTC.